This record looks at one TCR beta chain sequence and its context. Its antigen is unidentified. This specimen belongs to a study of cytomegalovirus exposure and HLA in healthy donors. Background on the study: Among around 170 million T cells, an earlier analysis found 117 million unique TCR beta sequences. Among the approximately 400 genotyped donors, 65% to 85% were placed in the Caucasian-associated ancestry cluster. Study observations and caveats: The study carried out a later analysis of TCR beta sequences. It associated 16,951 of them with specific HLA alleles at a false discovery rate of 0.05. More clonal expansion characterized HLA-associated TCR beta chains than equally common others in a later analysis.

13 Jbeta primers and 60 Vbeta primers were used for the PCR. Clones were sequenced by immunoSEQ multiplex PCR, and TCRdb holds only the in-frame ones, with some missing. The repertoire holds under 200,000 clones, with roughly two thirds as singletons. The CDR3 has 16 residues. Germline V gene data show CDR1 as SGHTA and CDR2 as FQGTGA. Trimming took off 3 bases at V and 3 bases at J, with 14 bases between the two ends. The chain joins TRBV7-3 to TRBJ2-2, with a possible D match to TRBD2 (6 bases). Sequencing used PBMCs. The receptor was isolated from a woman between 18 and 30 years old in good health and CMV-seropositive. The CDR3 spells CASSLVPGLDTGELFF. The DNA for the CDR3 is TGTGCCAGCAGCTTGGTCCCGGGACTGGACACCGGGGAGCTGTTTTTT.